What follows describes a single T cell receptor beta chain. Trimming at V came to 4 bases and at J to 0 bases, leaving 7 bases not matched to a gene. This CDR3 region has 16 residues. CDR1 is SGHDT, CDR2 YYEEEE, per germline. The data derive from a study of OX40 agonist ivuxolimab in advanced cancers. Study as a whole: Males comprised 70% to 90% of the group, whose mean age was about 61 years (range roughly 20 to 90).

Libraries were prepared by immunoSEQ multiplex PCR; TCRdb keeps only in-frame clonotypes and omits some of them. The table has fewer than 85,000 clones, approximately 86% seen once. The sequence derives from an adult with an advanced solid tumor such as melanoma, head and neck, liver or kidney cancer. Sequenced material: CD4+ or CD8+ T cells sorted from blood, taken in a trial of the OX40 agonist ivuxolimab. This chain uses TRBV5-6 with TRBJ2-3; 8 positions agree with TRBD2. CDR3 bases: TGTGCCAGCAGCCTCGGACTAGCTGATAGCACAGATACGCAGTATTTT. It yields the protein CASSLGLADSTDTQYF.